These 6 T cell receptor beta chains share one sample of origin, sequenced in a study of T cells in women clearing cervical HPV infection. Sequencing was performed with immunoSEQ multiplex PCR; in TCRdb, only in-frame clones are kept and a portion is missing. The specimen's table records about 19,000 clones. The sequencing input was blood buffy coat. Source of these receptors: a woman between 18 and 75 years old with a cervical HPV16 infection that either progressed to CIN3+ or cleared (not recorded which).

Note on this clone: The CDR3 goes on 3 residues after the read ends, and that part is filled in from the germline J gene. V usage is TRBV30 and J usage is TRBJ2-5, with unresolved D. Trimming took off 0 bases at V and 5 bases at J, with 7 bases between the two ends. This CDR3 has 12 residues. In germline, CDR1 is GTSNPN, CDR2 SVGIG (reference sequence). Partial CDR3 DNA: TGTGCCTGGAGTGTACTAAAGGAGACC. Amino acid sequence: CAWSVLKET. The whole CDR3 is CAWSVLKETQYF.

CDR3 DNA, as far as it was read: TGTGCCAGCAGCCCCCGTGCGACAGGGATCGAG. Protein product: CASSPRATGIE. The CDR3 reads in full as CASSPRATGIEQYF. The J gene is TRBJ2-7, the V gene TRBV7-6; TRBD1 aligns across 7 bases. The read falls 3 residues short of the CDR3 end, and the missing part is taken from the germline J gene. This CDR3 has 14 amino acids. V lost 5 bases and J lost 6; bases outside the gene matches: 10. CDR1 and CDR2 (germline): SGHVS, FNYEAQ.

Frequency places this clone as medium-sized (0.01 to 0.1%). With the read ending 3 residues before the CDR3 end, the germline J gene is used to fill in that end. The V gene is TRBV7-2, the J gene TRBJ2-5; D is uncertain. This CDR3 has 14 residues. V lost 5 bases, J lost 7 bases, and 17 bases lay in between. Germline lookup yields CDR1 SGHTA and CDR2 FQGNSA. CDR3 region: CASSPALSGGTQYF. The CDR3 DNA, read in part, is TGTGCCAGCAGCCCCGCTCTTAGTGGTGGGACC. Full variable domain (missing parts from reference TRBV7-2 and TRBJ2-5): GAGVSQSPSNKVTEKGKDVELRCDPISGHTALYWYRQSLGQGLEFLIYFQGNSAPDKSGLPSDRFSAERTGGSVSTLTIQRTQQEDSAVYLCASSPALSGGTQYFGPGTRLLVL.

With regard to this clone: The CDR3 goes on 3 residues after the read ends, and that part is filled in from the germline J gene. The V and J genes are TRBV29-1 and TRBJ2-3, with 11 nucleotides matching TRBD1. The CDR3 consists of 12 residues. The germline gives CDR1 SQVTM, CDR2 ANQGSEA. Partial CDR3 DNA: TGCAGCGTGGGGACAGGGGGAGAGACG. Encoded protein: CSVGTGGET. In full, the CDR3 reads CSVGTGGETQYF.

Details on this clone: The read ends 3 residues early relative to the CDR3; the germline J gene fills the gap. The V gene is TRBV6-2 or TRBV6-3, the J gene TRBJ1-4; no reliable D call. The V gene's germline CDR1 is MNHEY and CDR2 SVGEGT. The CDR3 extends over 12 amino acids. This chain's CDR3 is CATAADNSPLFF. CDR3 DNA (partial): TGTGCCACCGCGGCCGATAATTCACCA.

CDR3 region: CSARVAGGTGELFF. CDR3 DNA, as far as it was read: TGCAGTGCTAGGGTAGCGGGGGGGACCGGGGAG. This chain links TRBV20-1 with TRBJ2-2; 11 bases line up with TRBD2. The CDR3 end falls 3 residues outside the read, so it is completed with the germline J gene. Unmatched junction bases numbered 2, after V lost 3 bases and J lost 5 bases. There are 14 residues in the CDR3. CDR1 is DFQATT, CDR2 SNEGSKA, per germline (reference sequence).